This TCR beta chain originates from a study of cytomegalovirus exposure and HLA in healthy donors. Turning to this clone: Antigen unknown.

Study results and caveats: The analysis excluded some indistinguishable V segments, including TRBV6-2 and TRBV6-3.

This CDR3 spans 13 amino acids. The V gene's germline CDR1 is MNHEY and CDR2 SVGAGI. Trimming removed 6 bases at V and 1 base at J, with 9 bases between. Primers for the PCR totalled 60 Vbeta and 13 Jbeta. The protocol was immunoSEQ multiplex PCR, while the TCRdb copy is restricted to in-frame clones and leaves out a portion. Among approximately 100,000 clones listed, roughly 86% were seen once. The sequencing input was PBMCs. The rearrangement uses TRBV6-5 and TRBJ2-5; D may be TRBD1 (5 bases). The source of this sequence is a man younger than 45 in good health and CMV-seropositive. The CDR3 DNA reads TGTGCCAGCAGCTCCGACAGCCAAGAGACCCAGTACTTC. Translating it yields CASSSDSQETQYF.